This TCR beta chain was sequenced during a study of T cells after yellow fever vaccination. There are a few counts of this clonotype. In TCRdb, the 5' RACE reads were re-called with MiXCR into one record per CDR3 protein. The sample has around 260,000 distinct CDR3 sequences; roughly 4.8% are singletons. The germline V gene encodes CDR1 SGHRS and CDR2 YFSETQ. The CDR3 spans 14 residues. The junction had 2 bases not matched to a gene; V was cut back by 5 bases and J by 2 bases. The source was CD4+ T cells sorted from PBMCs, collected on the day of the yellow fever booster vaccination. The clonotype originates from a man aged 18-30 years who received the YFV17D yellow fever vaccine. The chain is built from TRBV5-1 and TRBJ2-5; 11 bases match TRBD2. The CDR3 sequence: CASRTSGDQETQYF. DNA for the CDR3: TGCGCCAGCAGGACTAGCGGGGATCAAGAGACCCAGTACTTC.